This T cell receptor (beta chain) appears in the sequencing data of a study of T cells after posttransplantation cyclophosphamide. Overall study results and limits: Donor-recipient repertoire similarity was low at 1-2 months, rising over year one. Recipient CMV seropositivity and CMV reactivation strongly tracked TRB clonality. Skin or GI-infiltrating T cells shared few TRB sequences with blood.

Busulfan-fludarabine conditioning, marrow transplant, and cyclophosphamide on days +3 and +4 were administered. Data came from immunoSEQ multiplex PCR; TCRdb stores just in-frame clones and leaves some out. The sample lists some 45,000 clones, roughly 91% seen once, with 2% to 2.5% in the top ten. Regarding this clone: Its antigen is currently unknown.

The length of the CDR3 is 21 residues. The sequences come from PBMCs, collected around 60 days after allogeneic stem cell transplant with posttransplant cyclophosphamide. The gene calls are TRBV21-1 and TRBJ2-7; the table names TRBD1, a call not compared with the DNA. TRBV21-1 has pseudogene status. The sequence came from a male patient aged 60 to 75 who received an allogeneic stem cell transplant from a related donor and was CMV-positive. The T cells may partly be graft donor cells. In DNA, the CDR3 is TGTGCCAGCAGCCGAAAGAAAGGTGGCAGGGTGGTGGAAAAGCGCTCCTACGAGCAGTACGTC. This codes for CASSRKKGGRVVEKRSYEQYV.